The clone carrying this TCR beta chain was seen at least ten times. CDR3 length: 15 residues. CDR1 and CDR2 (germline): MNHEY, SVGAGI. V lost 6 bases, J lost 6 bases, and 6 bases stayed unmatched. TCRdb independently ran MiXCR on the RT-PCR reads; one entry per CDR3 protein. This sample has about 680,000 distinct CDR3 sequences, with approximately 15% found just once. The rearrangement links TRBV6-5 to TRBJ2-1; 12 nucleotides agree with TRBD2. The sequence was collected from a female donor in good health, serving as a healthy control. Sequences were obtained from memory CD4+ T cells from blood. The CDR3 DNA reads as TGTGCCAGCAGCTACATGACTAGCGGGAGCAATGAGCAGTTCTTC. Translation: CASSYMTSGSNEQFF.